A single sample is the source of the 27 T cell receptor beta chains below, sequenced in a study of CD8 T cells in ankylosing spondylitis (dated by TCRdb to 2016 to 2017). Overall study outcomes, separate from this receptor: A TCR beta motif of several highly homologous amino acid variants appeared characteristic of blood from ankylosing spondylitis patients.

Their antigens are not known. The method behind the library was 5' RACE. Sequenced using an Illumina HiSeq 2500. TCRdb ran its own pipeline on the public reads, namely fastp trimming at Q25 and MiXCR clone calling, and kept in-frame beta chains. Rows with one shared CDR3 protein collapse into an entry with the most common genes and DNA. Recorded for this sample are hundreds of thousands of distinct CDR3 sequences; 26% of them occurred a single time. 0.89% of the sample is taken by the ten largest. Source material: blood, either unsorted or a sorted T cell fraction (not recorded which). The origin of the receptors is a male donor with ankylosing spondylitis.

The chain carries TRBV15 and TRBJ2-7, with unresolved D. In germline, CDR1 is LNHNV, CDR2 YYDKDF (reference sequence). The CDR3 loop spans 14 amino acids. Trimming left V 4 bases short and J 6 bases short, with 16 bases between. The CDR3 DNA reads TGTGCCACCAGCACCACCGGGTTTTATGCCGAGCAGTACGTC. It yields the protein CATSTTGFYAEQYV.

This clonotype was seen only once. DNA of the CDR3: TGCGCCAGCAGCCCCCCCTACGGGATGAGGGGTGGTACTGAAGCTTTCTTT. This translates into CASSPPYGMRGGTEAFF. The chain has TRBV5-1 and TRBJ1-1, with D maybe TRBD1 (5 bases). Germline CDR1 SGHRS, CDR2 YFSETQ. Trimming took off 4 bases at V and 5 bases at J, with 24 bases between the two ends. This CDR3 has 17 amino acids.

This clonotype has just a few counts. The V and J genes are TRBV5-1 and TRBJ1-1; 8 bases align to TRBD1. The CDR3 loop spans 13 amino acids. With V trimmed by 4 bases and J by 8 bases, 7 bases remained unmatched. Germline V lookup: CDR1 SGHRS, CDR2 YFSETQ. The CDR3 spells CASSTGQGAEAFF. CDR3 nucleotides: TGCGCCAGCAGCACAGGACAGGGAGCAGAAGCTTTCTTT.

This clonotype was counted ten times or more. V and J are TRBV12-3 or TRBV12-4 and TRBJ2-1; 8 bases are shared with TRBD2. The CDR3 runs to 16 residues. Unmatched junction bases numbered 7, after V lost 4 bases and J lost 2 bases. The CDR3 protein is CASSYSGERAYNEQFF. Written as DNA, the CDR3 is TGTGCCAGCAGTTATAGCGGGGAGCGAGCCTACAATGAGCAGTTCTTC.

This clonotype was observed a handful of times. This rearrangement joins TRBV7-8 to TRBJ2-1; the match to TRBD2 covers 10 bases. The CDR3 loop spans 19 amino acids. With 5 bases clipped from V and 0 bases from J, the junction kept 13 bases outside the gene matches. Germline V gene data show CDR1 as SGHVS and CDR2 as FQNEAQ. CDR3 DNA: TGTGCCAGCAGCCGAGGCGGACTAGCGGACCTGAGCTCCTACAATGAGCAGTTCTTC. This encodes CASSRGGLADLSSYNEQFF. Supplemented by reference TRBV7-8 and TRBJ2-1, the full variable domain reads GAGVSQSPRYKVAKRGQDVALRCDPISGHVSLFWYQQALGQGPEFLTYFQNEAQLDKSGLPSDRFFAERPEGSVSTLKIQRTQQEDSAVYLCASSRGGLADLSSYNEQFFGPGTRLTVL.

The V call is TRBV7-9, the J call TRBJ2-2; no definite D call. The V end was cut by 5 bases, the J end by 2 bases, with 12 bases between. Germline loops: CDR1 SEHNR, CDR2 FQNEAQ (reference sequence). This CDR3 has 15 residues. This CDR3 reads CASSRNRANTGELFF. The CDR3 DNA follows: TGTGCCAGCAGCCGAAACCGGGCCAACACCGGGGAGCTGTTTTTT. Full variable domain (missing parts from reference TRBV7-9 and TRBJ2-2): DTGVSQNPRHKITKRGQNVTFRCDPISEHNRLYWYRQTLGQGPEFLTYFQNEAQLEKSRLLSDRFSAERPKGSFSTLEIQRTEQGDSAMYLCASSRNRANTGELFFGEGSRLTVL.

The chain links TRBV10-3 to TRBJ2-7, with 11 bases fitting TRBD2. The CDR3 is 15 residues long. Germline trimming cut 7 bases from V and 3 bases from J; bases unmatched to any gene: 8. Germline V gene data show CDR1 as ENHRY and CDR2 as SYGVKD. The DNA of the CDR3 is TGTGCCATCAACAAGGATGGGACTAGCGGCTACGAGCAGTACTTC. This encodes CAINKDGTSGYEQYF.

This clonotype was observed a few times. As DNA, the CDR3 is TGCAGTGCCAAGGCAGTACGCTCCTACGAGCAGTACGTC. This sequence encodes CSAKAVRSYEQYV. This chain uses TRBV20-1 with TRBJ2-7; D gene uncertain. There are 13 residues in the CDR3. Germline values: CDR1 DFQATT, CDR2 SNEGSKA (reference sequence). Trimming took off 6 bases at V and 0 bases at J, with 12 bases between the two ends.

In this sample, this clonotype turned up a few times. The CDR3 region is CASSRGSGDGTEAFF. In nucleotides, the CDR3 is TGCGCCAGCAGTCGAGGGTCGGGGGATGGCACTGAAGCTTTCTTT. This chain connects TRBV5-1 to TRBJ1-1, with D possibly TRBD1 on 5 matching bases. The CDR3 sequence is 15 residues long. Germline V gene data show CDR1 as SGHRS and CDR2 as YFSETQ. Trimming removed 5 bases at V and 4 bases at J, with 18 bases between.

The chain has TRBV7-2 and TRBJ2-1, with TRBD2 matching over 10 bases. The length of the CDR3 is 15 residues. CDR1 SGHTA and CDR2 FQGNSA come from the germline V gene. The ends lost 2 bases at V and 5 bases at J; junction bases unmatched: 3. Here the CDR3 DNA reads TGTGCCAGCAGCTTATGGACTAGCGGAAACAATGAGCAGTTCTTC. It codes for CASSLWTSGNNEQFF.

The chain uses TRBV12-3 or TRBV12-4 and TRBJ2-5, with no clear D. This CDR3 region has 16 residues. Trimming removed 1 base from V and 3 bases from J, with 15 bases in between. CDR3 DNA: TGTGCCAGCAGTTTAGGCTACCAACGGAATAAAGAGACCCAGTACTTC. The encoded protein is CASSLGYQRNKETQYF.

This clonotype appeared a few times. V is TRBV20-1 and J is TRBJ2-1; possibly TRBD1 or TRBD2 for D (5 bases each). V shed 4 bases and J shed 10 bases, with 11 bases lying between them. CDR1 is DFQATT and CDR2 is SNEGSKA in the germline V gene (reference sequence). The CDR3 loop spans 11 amino acids. This CDR3 is CSATRDEEQFF. CDR3 coding DNA: TGCAGTGCTACCCGGGACGAGGAGCAGTTCTTC.

This clonotype has just a few counts. The chain joins TRBV4-1 to TRBJ2-2; 8 bases are a match to TRBD2. The CDR3 extends over 16 amino acids. Germline CDR1 MGHRA, CDR2 YSYEKL. The J segment lost 1 base and the V segment lost 4 bases, leaving 5 bases of the junction unmatched. CDR3 coding DNA: TGCGCCAGCAGCCTTCGACTAGCGCAGAACACCGGGGAGCTGTTTTTT. Translated: CASSLRLAQNTGELFF.

Turning to this clonotype: Given a much more abundant clone one base away, this may be a read error. This chain uses TRBV7-9 with TRBJ1-1; D remains unclear. This CDR3 has 13 residues. The germline CDR1 and CDR2 sequences are SEHNR and FQNEAQ (reference sequence). Trimming left V 5 bases short and J 1 base short, with 8 bases between. The CDR3 nucleotides read TGTGCCAGCAGCCGACATGGGAACACTGAAGCTTTCTTT. It specifies CASSRHGNTEAFF.

The chain couples TRBV20-1 to TRBJ1-2; 7 bases match TRBD1. After removal of 3 bases from V and 8 bases from J, the junction contained 12 bases not matched to a gene. CDR3 size: 14 residues. CDR1 and CDR2 from the germline V gene are DFQATT and SNEGSKA (reference sequence). The CDR3 DNA sequence: TGCAGTGCTAGCACGGGGACAGAAGGGAGGGGCTACACCTTC. Its protein product is CSASTGTEGRGYTF.

CDR3 region: CASSQDPIQPQHF. Written as DNA, the CDR3 is TGTGCCAGCAGCCAAGACCCTATTCAGCCCCAGCATTTT. The chain has TRBV3-1 and TRBJ1-5; D gene unclear. This CDR3 is 13 amino acids long. Germline lookup yields CDR1 LGHDT and CDR2 YNNKEL (reference sequence). Trimming removed 0 bases at V and 6 bases at J, with 6 bases between.

This clonotype was counted only a few times. The genes are TRBV12-3 or TRBV12-4 and TRBJ1-1; perhaps TRBD1 as D (5 bases). There are 13 residues in the CDR3. Trimming removed 5 bases from V and 6 bases from J, with 13 bases in between. The CDR3 nucleotides read TGTGCCAGCAGTCTAGGGACGGGGGCTGAAGCTTTCTTT. Amino acid sequence: CASSLGTGAEAFF.

The chain carries TRBV12-3 or TRBV12-4 and TRBJ1-1; D remains unclear. This CDR3 is 13 amino acids long. The V end was cut by 6 bases, the J end by 0 bases, with 8 bases between. Here the CDR3 DNA reads TGTGCCAGCAGCAATCAGCTGAACACTGAAGCTTTCTTT. Protein: CASSNQLNTEAFF.

In its sample, this clonotype was seen a few times. The chain joins TRBV4-2 to TRBJ2-1; D possibly corresponds to TRBD2 (5 bases). The CDR3 extends over 16 amino acids. V lost 3 bases and J lost 7, with 19 bases in between. Germline V CDR1 and CDR2: LGHNA, YNFKEQ. CDR3 nucleotide sequence: TGTGCCAGCAGCCACCGCCCGGGATCCCAAGGGAATGAGCAGTTCTTC. Its translation is CASSHRPGSQGNEQFF.

This clonotype was detected only once. The chain carries TRBV28 and TRBJ2-5; TRBD1 aligns across 9 bases. Germline-derived CDR1 and CDR2 are MDHEN and SYDVKM. This CDR3 comprises 13 residues. V lost 6 bases to trimming and J lost 4 bases; unmatched junction nucleotides: 3. CDR3 bases: TGTGCCAGCAGAGGACAGGGGATAGAGACCCAGTACTTC. This codes for CASRGQGIETQYF.

J is TRBJ2-1 and V is TRBV29-1; D may match TRBD1 or TRBD2 (5 bases each). CDR1 is SQVTM and CDR2 is ANQGSEA in the germline V gene. The V gene lost 4 bases and the J gene lost 7 bases, with 11 bases spanning the gap. This CDR3 region has 12 residues. The CDR3 reads CSVGGGGNEQFF. DNA of the CDR3: TGCAGCGTTGGGGGTGGGGGAAATGAGCAGTTCTTC.

The V and J genes are TRBV5-8 and TRBJ2-3; 8 bases line up with TRBD2. CDR1 SGHTS and CDR2 YDEGEE come from the germline V gene. The CDR3 consists of 15 residues. The V gene end was trimmed by 2 bases and the J gene end by 5 bases; junction bases not matched to a gene: 7. The CDR3 here is CASSFAGGGQDTQYF. CDR3 in DNA: TGTGCCAGCAGCTTTGCGGGAGGAGGACAAGATACGCAGTATTTT.

This rearrangement joins TRBV6-2 or TRBV6-3 to TRBJ2-3; D ambiguous. CDR1 MNHEY and CDR2 SVGEGT come from the germline V gene. Deletions cut 5 bases from V and 6 bases from J, with 12 bases between. CDR3 length: 13 amino acids. For the CDR3, the DNA is TGTGCCAGCAGTCTAAGAATCCGGGATACGCAGTATTTT. Residues: CASSLRIRDTQYF.

This clonotype was found a few times. V usage is TRBV6-1 and J usage is TRBJ1-1; maybe TRBD1 (5 bases). CDR1 is MNHNS and CDR2 is SASEGT in the germline V gene. CDR3 length: 16 amino acids. V was clipped by 6 bases and J by 8 bases, with 25 bases between them. CDR3 in amino acids: CASSRDIVQGSSEAFF. CDR3 coding DNA: TGTGCCAGCAGCCGTGACATCGTGCAGGGTTCGTCAGAAGCTTTCTTT.

The table lists this clonotype with a few counts. V usage is TRBV5-1 and J usage is TRBJ2-1, with D possibly matching TRBD1 (6 bases). The length of the CDR3 is 16 residues. Trimming pared 0 bases from V and 0 bases from J, leaving 10 bases between. Germline values: CDR1 SGHRS, CDR2 YFSETQ. The CDR3 nucleotides read TGCGCCAGCAGCTTGGGGACAGTGAGCTCCTACAATGAGCAGTTCTTC. This translates into CASSLGTVSSYNEQFF.

This chain uses TRBV5-5 with TRBJ1-3, with 8 bases identical to TRBD1. Looked up from germline, CDR1 is SGHKS and CDR2 is YYEKEE (reference sequence). CDR3 length: 18 residues. Trimming took 1 base from V and 0 from J; bases not matched to a gene: 9. CDR3 in amino acids: CASSLRRDRLISGNTIYF. The CDR3 nucleotides are TGTGCCAGCAGCTTGAGACGGGACAGGCTTATCTCTGGAAACACCATATATTTT.

This clonotype was seen many times. The genes are TRBV6-2 or TRBV6-3 and TRBJ2-1, with 12 bases lining up with TRBD2. The CDR3 sequence is 20 residues long. J lost 2 bases, V lost 0 bases, and 11 bases had no gene match. CDR1 MNHEY and CDR2 SVGEGT come from the germline V gene. Here the CDR3 reads CASSYSRGLAGGPAYNEQFF. For the CDR3, the DNA is TGTGCCAGCAGTTACTCGAGGGGCCTAGCGGGAGGGCCCGCCTACAATGAGCAGTTCTTC.